The clone carrying this TCR beta chain was detected only a few times. The target antigen is unknown. The data derive from a study of molecular identifiers for immune sequencing clone quantification. Overall study findings and caveats: Spiked Jurkat TCR RNA originating from one cell could reportedly be identified amid one million naive cells. Clones carrying above 20 RNA copies accounted for over 99% of effector molecules, under 1% in naive cells.

Both previously described methods and listed TCR primers were employed to make bulk TCR libraries. MiXCR was run by TCRdb on the PCR reads, yielding one entry per CDR3 protein. There are under 650,000 distinct CDR3 sequences in the sample; 15% to 20% occur only once, and 0.75% to 0.95% lies in the top ten. V dropped 5 bases and J dropped 2; count of bases not matched to a gene: 4. CDR3 size: 15 residues. The sample comprised naive CD8+ T cells from blood, with Jurkat cell RNA spiked in. The sample's subset: FACS-sorted CD8+CD4-CCR7+CD45RA+ naive T cells. The rearrangement joins TRBV12-3 or TRBV12-4 to TRBJ1-3, with 9 bases matching TRBD1. The TCR was taken from a human donor in good health. Some libraries in this study had Jurkat cell RNA spiked in. The CDR3 loop reads CASSPRDRAGNTIYF. CDR3 sequence (DNA): TGTGCCAGCAGTCCCCGGGACAGGGCTGGAAACACCATATATTTT.